This T cell receptor (beta chain) was identified during a study of cytomegalovirus exposure and HLA in healthy donors. Study findings and constraints: It was reported that TCR beta sequences correctly inferred the HLA-A and HLA-B alleles for most subjects. In a later analysis, specific HLA alleles were associated with 15,000 to 20,000 TCR beta sequences at a 0.05 false discovery rate.

Amplification used 60 Vbeta primers and 13 Jbeta primers. TCRdb's table, derived via immunoSEQ multiplex PCR, lists solely in-frame clones and lacks some. Of 50,000 to 70,000 clones in the sample, over 55% were seen once. Germline V gene data show CDR1 as SEHNR and CDR2 as FQNEAQ (reference sequence). With 5 bases clipped from V and 5 bases from J, the junction kept 7 bases outside the gene matches. The CDR3 totals 14 residues. As regards this clone: What it binds is not known.

The receptor was isolated from a man aged 35-49 years in good health and CMV-seropositive. This chain joins TRBV7-9 and TRBJ2-5, with 8 bases matching TRBD2. Input material: PBMCs. CDR3: CASSQGLAFETQYF. The CDR3 DNA reads as TGTGCCAGCAGCCAAGGACTAGCATTCGAGACCCAGTACTTC.